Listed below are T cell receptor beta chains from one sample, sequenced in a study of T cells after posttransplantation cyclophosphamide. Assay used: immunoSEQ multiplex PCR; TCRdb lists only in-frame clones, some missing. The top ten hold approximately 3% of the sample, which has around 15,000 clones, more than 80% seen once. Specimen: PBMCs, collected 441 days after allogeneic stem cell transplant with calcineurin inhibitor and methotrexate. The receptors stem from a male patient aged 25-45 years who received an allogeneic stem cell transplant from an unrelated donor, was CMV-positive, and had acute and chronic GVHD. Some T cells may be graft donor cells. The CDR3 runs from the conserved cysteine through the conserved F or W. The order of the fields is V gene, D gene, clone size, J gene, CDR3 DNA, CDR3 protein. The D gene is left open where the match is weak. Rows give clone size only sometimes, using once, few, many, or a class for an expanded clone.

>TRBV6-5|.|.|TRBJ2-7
TGTGCCAGCAGTACCGGGGAAAGTCCCTACGAGCAGTACTTC
CASSTGESPYEQYF
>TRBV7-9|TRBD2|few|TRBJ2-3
TGTGCCAGCAGCCTTTCACGGGGGGGCACAGATACGCAGTATTTT
CASSLSRGGTDTQYF
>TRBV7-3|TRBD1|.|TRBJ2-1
TGTGCCAGCAGTTTAGACAGGGCGTACTACAATGAGCAGTTCTTC
CASSLDRAYYNEQFF
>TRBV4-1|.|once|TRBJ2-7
TGCGCCAGCAGCCAAGGGAGGCGACAGGAATTGAGCGAGCAGTACTTC
CASSQGRRQELSEQYF
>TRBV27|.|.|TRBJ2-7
TGTGCCAGCAGTTGGGCAGGGGACGAGCAGTACTTC
CASSWAGDEQYF
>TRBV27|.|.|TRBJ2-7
TGTGCCAGCAGTTTACAGGGCCCCTACGAGCAGTACTTC
CASSLQGPYEQYF
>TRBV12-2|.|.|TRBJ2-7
TGTGCAAGTCGCTTACCAGCGGGACACGAGCAGTACTTC
CASRLPAGHEQYF
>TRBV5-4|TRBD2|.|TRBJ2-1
TGTGCCAGCAGCTCCCCGGGCGGGAGAGGGGATGAGCAGTTCTTC
CASSSPGGRGDEQFF
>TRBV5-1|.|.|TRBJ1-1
TGCGCCAGCAGCTTGGTTGGCCAAGTGAACACTGAAGCTTTCTTT
CASSLVGQVNTEAFF
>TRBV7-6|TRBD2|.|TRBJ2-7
TGTGCCAGCAGCCGCGGGACTAGCGGGGTCTACGAGCAGTACTTC
CASSRGTSGVYEQYF
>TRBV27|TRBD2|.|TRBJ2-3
TGTGCCAGCAGTACCATAGCGGGAGGGCGGGTTTATACGCAGTATTTT
CASSTIAGGRVYTQYF
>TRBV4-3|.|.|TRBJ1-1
TGCGCCAGCAGCCAAGTGGGAGGTCAGGGTCTGAACACTGAAGCTTTCTTT
CASSQVGGQGLNTEAFF
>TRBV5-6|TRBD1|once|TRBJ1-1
TGTGCCAGCAGCTTGGGGGACAGGGACACTGAAGCTTTCTTT
CASSLGDRDTEAFF
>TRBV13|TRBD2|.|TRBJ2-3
TGTGCCAGCAGCTTAGAATTAAGGGGACTAGCTGATCGTAGCACAGATACGCAGTATTTT
CASSLELRGLADRSTDTQYF
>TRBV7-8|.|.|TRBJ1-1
TGTGCCAGCAGCTTATCGGGTCCGGAGGCTTTCTTT
CASSLSGPEAFF
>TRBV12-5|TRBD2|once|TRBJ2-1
TGTGCTAGTGGTTCCTCAACTAGCGCCAGCTCCTACAATGAGCAGTTCTTC
CASGSSTSASSYNEQFF
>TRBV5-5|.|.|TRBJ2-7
TGTGCCAGCAGCTTGGGGCAGGCGAGCTCCTACGAGCAGTACTTC
CASSLGQASSYEQYF
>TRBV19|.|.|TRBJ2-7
TGTGCCAGTAGTTCCCCCCCCGACGGGAACTACGAGCAGTACTTC
CASSSPPDGNYEQYF
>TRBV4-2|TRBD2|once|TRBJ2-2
TGTGCCAGCAGCCAAGAGAGGTTAGCGGGGGAGGTAACGAACACCGGGGAGCTGTTTTTT
CASSQERLAGEVTNTGELFF
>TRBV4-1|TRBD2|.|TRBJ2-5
TGCGCCAGCAGCCAAGATCTTGAGCGGGGGGAGACCCAGTACTTC
CASSQDLERGETQYF
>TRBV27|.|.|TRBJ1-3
TGTGCCAGCAGTTTATTCTCCGGAAACACCATATATTTT
CASSLFSGNTIYF
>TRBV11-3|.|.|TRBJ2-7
TGTGCCAGCAGCGGGGACAACTCCTACGAGCAGTACTTC
CASSGDNSYEQYF
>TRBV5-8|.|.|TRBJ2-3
TGTGCCAGCAGCTTGGCCTATAGTCAAGATACGCAGTATTTT
CASSLAYSQDTQYF
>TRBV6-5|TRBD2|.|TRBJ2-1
TGTGCCAGCAGGAAGATGGGGGAGGGTGAGCAGTTCTTC
CASRKMGEGEQFF
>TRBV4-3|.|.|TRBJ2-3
TGCGCCAGCAGCAGGAGGACAGACGGCACAGATACGCAGTATTTT
CASSRRTDGTDTQYF
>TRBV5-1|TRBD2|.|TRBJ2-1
TGCGCCAGCAGCTTGAGCGGGGCCGTAGGTTATAATGAGCAGTTCTTC
CASSLSGAVGYNEQFF
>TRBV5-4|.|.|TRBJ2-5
TGTGCCAGCAGCTTGGGGTCAGGGTGGGAGACCCAGTACTTC
CASSLGSGWETQYF
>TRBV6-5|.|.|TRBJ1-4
TGTGCCAGCAGTTACTCTGGGGGCTGGGATGAAAAACTGTTTTTT
CASSYSGGWDEKLFF
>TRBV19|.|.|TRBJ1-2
TGTGCCAGTACCATGACAGATCATGGCTACACCTTC
CASTMTDHGYTF
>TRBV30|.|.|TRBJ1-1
TGTGCCTGGATTGGAGGGAGTCGCACTGAAGCTTTCTTT
CAWIGGSRTEAFF
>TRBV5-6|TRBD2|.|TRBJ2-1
TGTGCCAGCACCCCGGGACTAGATTACGAGCAGTTCTTC
CASTPGLDYEQFF
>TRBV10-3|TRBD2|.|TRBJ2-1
TGTGCCATCAGTGAGTCCTGGGGGAGATTAGCGGGAGCGAATGAGCAGTTCTTC
CAISESWGRLAGANEQFF
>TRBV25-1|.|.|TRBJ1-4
TGTGCCAGCAGTGAACCCAGGGGAGCAACTAATGAAAAACTGTTTTTT
CASSEPRGATNEKLFF
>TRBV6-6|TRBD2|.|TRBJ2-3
TGTGCCAGCAGTGCGCAACCGGGACTAGAAGATACGCAGTATTTT
CASSAQPGLEDTQYF
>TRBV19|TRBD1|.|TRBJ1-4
TGTGCCAGCCTGGACAGGGCAACTAATGAAAAACTGTTTTTT
CASLDRATNEKLFF
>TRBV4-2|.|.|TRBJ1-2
TGTGCCAGCAGCCACAGCGAAGGACAGACACTCTATGGCTACACCTTC
CASSHSEGQTLYGYTF
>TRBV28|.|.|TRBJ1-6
TGTGCCGGTTCGGGGTCTATTGGTTCACCCCTCCACTTT
CAGSGSIGSPLHF
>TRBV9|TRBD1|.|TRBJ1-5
TGTGCCAGCAGCACGACAGGGGGCTTTCCGCCCCAGCATTTT
CASSTTGGFPPQHF
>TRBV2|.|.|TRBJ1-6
TGTGCCAGCACTTACAGGGAATCGGGCAATTCACCCCTCCACTTT
CASTYRESGNSPLHF
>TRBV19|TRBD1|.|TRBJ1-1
TGTGCCAGTAGTCTCCAGGGGGGCACTGAAGCTTTCTTT
CASSLQGGTEAFF
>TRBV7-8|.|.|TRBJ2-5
TGTGCCAGCAGCCTCGGACTGGATCAAGAGACCCAGTACTTC
CASSLGLDQETQYF
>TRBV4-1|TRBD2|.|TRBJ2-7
TGCGCCAGCAGCCAAACTAGCGGGAGGGCTGGAGAGCAGTACTTC
CASSQTSGRAGEQYF
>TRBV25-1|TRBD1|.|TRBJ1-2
TGTGCCAGCAGTGAATTCGGGACAGGGAATGGCTACACCTTC
CASSEFGTGNGYTF
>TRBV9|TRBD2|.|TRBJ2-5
TGTGCCAGCAGCGTAGACCGGACTAGGATAGAGACCCAGTACTTC
CASSVDRTRIETQYF
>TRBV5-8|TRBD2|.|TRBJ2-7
TGTGCCAGCAGCCCGCAACTAGCGGGAGGGGGCGAGCAGTACTTC
CASSPQLAGGGEQYF
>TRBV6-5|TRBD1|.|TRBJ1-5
TGTGCCAGCAGTCGTGACAGGGATCAGCCCCAGCATTTT
CASSRDRDQPQHF
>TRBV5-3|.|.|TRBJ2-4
TGTGCCAGAAGCTTGGAGGTGGGCAGGTCCAAAAACATTCAGTACTTC
CARSLEVGRSKNIQYF
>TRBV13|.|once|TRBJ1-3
TGTGCCAGCAGTCCCCCCCCCAGGCCTGGAAACACCATATATTTT
CASSPPPRPGNTIYF
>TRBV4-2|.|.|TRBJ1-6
TGTGCCAGCAGCCAAGAGGGCGGGGCAGCGGATTCACCCCTCCACTTT
CASSQEGGAADSPLHF
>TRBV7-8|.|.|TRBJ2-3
TGTGCCAGCAGCCCGGCGGGCGGCGGATACACAGATACGCAGTATTTT
CASSPAGGGYTDTQYF
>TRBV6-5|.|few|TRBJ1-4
TGTGCCAGCAGGCGTCAGGGGTACTCGGGTGAAAAACTGTTTTTT
CASRRQGYSGEKLFF
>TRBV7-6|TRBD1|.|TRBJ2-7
TGTGCCAGCAGCCCGGACAGGGTAGGCGAGCAGTACTTC
CASSPDRVGEQYF
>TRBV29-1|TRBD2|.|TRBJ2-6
TGCAGCTGCGGACTAGCGGAAGGCTCTGGGGCCAACGTCCTGACTTTC
CSCGLAEGSGANVLTF
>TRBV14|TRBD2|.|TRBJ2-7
TGTGCCAGCAGCCAAGATATAGCGGGAGCCGACGAGCAGTACTTC
CASSQDIAGADEQYF
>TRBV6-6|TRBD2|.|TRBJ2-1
TGTGCCAGCAGTTACGGGGAGCGGGGGGGCCGACATGAGCAGTTCTTC
CASSYGERGGRHEQFF
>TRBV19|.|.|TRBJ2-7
TGTGCCAGTAGTCTCCGACGGAGCTCCTACGAGCAGTACTTC
CASSLRRSSYEQYF